This T cell receptor (beta chain) was retrieved from a study of T cell repertoires in cytomegalovirus infection (dated by TCRdb to the late 2010s). Background on the whole study: Alongside well-studied HLA-B-restricted epitopes, the peptide stimulations were aimed at recently identified HLA-C-restricted CMV epitopes, whose presentation resists viral immunomodulation. The HLA type of each donor mattered for the analysis, because public TCR beta signatures pointed to carriage of CMV infection along with the matching HLA type. Broader findings and caveats from the paper: Carriers of CMV infection plus the relevant HLA type were discriminated by the cumulative frequency of public TCR beta family members in the study cohort and in an independent approximately 340-donor cohort. The ex vivo response was dominated by HLA-C-restricted CMV-specific TCR beta clonotypes, which also provided the single most frequent clonotype in two of eight donors.

The treatment or condition label for this specimen denotes: in vitro stimulation with specific CMV peptide epitopes to enrich CMV-specific T cells. With respect to this clonotype: What antigen it recognizes has not been identified. Germline and junction disagree at one end, which may indicate a read error.

The CDR3, cysteine through phenylalanine, is 14 amino acids long. Only the CDR3 region is kept as DNA, spanning 42 bases read in frame from base 1. From a lookup of the germline V gene, CDR1 and CDR2 are SQVTM and ANQGSEA. Sequencing relied on an Illumina HiSeq 1500. TCRdb cleaned the public reads at Q25 with fastp, built clones with MiXCR and kept in-frame beta chains. Identical CDR3 protein sequences are pooled into one entry, listed with their most common genes and DNA. The sample table shows under 200,000 distinct CDR3 sequences, and about 20% are seen once. The ten largest clonotypes hold around a quarter of the sample.

The sample here was CD8+ T cells from cultured PBMCs, taken from culture after CMV antigen stimulation. The TCR originated in a human donor in good health (CMV status not recorded). Some clones in this sample may be carry-over from other donors' samples. The chain employs TRBV29-1 and TRBJ2-5; TRBD1 matches 8 bases in the middle. In nucleotides, the sequence is TGCAACGTTGGAGACAGGGGAGTGGTGGAGACCCAGTACTTC. It codes for CNVGDRGVVETQYF.